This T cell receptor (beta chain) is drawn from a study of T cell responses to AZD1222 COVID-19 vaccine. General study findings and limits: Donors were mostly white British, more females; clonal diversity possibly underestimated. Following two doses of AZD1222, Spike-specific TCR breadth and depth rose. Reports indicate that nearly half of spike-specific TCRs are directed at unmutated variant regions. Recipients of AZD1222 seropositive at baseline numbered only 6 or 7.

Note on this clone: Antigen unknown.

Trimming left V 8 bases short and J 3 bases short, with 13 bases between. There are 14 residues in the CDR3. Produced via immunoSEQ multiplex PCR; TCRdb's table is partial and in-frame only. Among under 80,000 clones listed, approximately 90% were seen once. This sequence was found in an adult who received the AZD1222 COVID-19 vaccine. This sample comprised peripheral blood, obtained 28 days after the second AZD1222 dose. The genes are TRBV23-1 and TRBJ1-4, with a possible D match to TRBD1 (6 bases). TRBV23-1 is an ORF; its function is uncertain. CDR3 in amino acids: CASPKQGPNEKLFF. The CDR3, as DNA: TGCGCCAGCCCCAAACAGGGACCTAATGAAAAACTGTTTTTT.